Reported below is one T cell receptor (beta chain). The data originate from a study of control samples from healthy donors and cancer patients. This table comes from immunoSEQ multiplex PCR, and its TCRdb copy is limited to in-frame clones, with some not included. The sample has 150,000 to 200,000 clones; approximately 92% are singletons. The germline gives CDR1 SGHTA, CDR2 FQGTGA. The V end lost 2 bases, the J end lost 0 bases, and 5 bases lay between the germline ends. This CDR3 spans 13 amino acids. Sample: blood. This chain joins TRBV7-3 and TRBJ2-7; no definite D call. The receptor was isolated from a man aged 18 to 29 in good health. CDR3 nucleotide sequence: TGTGCCAGCAGCTTATCCCTCTCCTACGAGCAGTACTTC. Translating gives CASSLSLSYEQYF.